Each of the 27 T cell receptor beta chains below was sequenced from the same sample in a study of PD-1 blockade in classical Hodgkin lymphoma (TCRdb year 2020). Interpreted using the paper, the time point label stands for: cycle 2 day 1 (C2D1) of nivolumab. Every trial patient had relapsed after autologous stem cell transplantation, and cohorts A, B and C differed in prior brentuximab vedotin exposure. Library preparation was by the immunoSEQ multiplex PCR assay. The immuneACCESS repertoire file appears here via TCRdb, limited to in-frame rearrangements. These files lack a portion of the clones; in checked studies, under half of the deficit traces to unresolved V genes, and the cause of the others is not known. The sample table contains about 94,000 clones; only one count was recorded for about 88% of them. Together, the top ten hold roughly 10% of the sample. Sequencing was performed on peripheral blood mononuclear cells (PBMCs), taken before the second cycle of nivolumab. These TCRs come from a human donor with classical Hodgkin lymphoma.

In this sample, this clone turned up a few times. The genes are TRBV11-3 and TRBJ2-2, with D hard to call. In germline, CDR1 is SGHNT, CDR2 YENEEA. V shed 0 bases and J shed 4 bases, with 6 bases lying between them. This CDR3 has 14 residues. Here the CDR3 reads CASSLDRSTGELFF. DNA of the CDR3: TGTGCCAGCAGCTTAGATCGGAGCACCGGGGAGCTGTTTTTT.

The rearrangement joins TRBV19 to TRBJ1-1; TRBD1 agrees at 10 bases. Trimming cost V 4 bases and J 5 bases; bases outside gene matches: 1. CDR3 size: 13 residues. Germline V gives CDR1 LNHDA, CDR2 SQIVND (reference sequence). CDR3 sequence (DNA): TGTGCCAGTAGTAGGGGACAGGGGACTGAAGCTTTCTTT. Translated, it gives CASSRGQGTEAFF.

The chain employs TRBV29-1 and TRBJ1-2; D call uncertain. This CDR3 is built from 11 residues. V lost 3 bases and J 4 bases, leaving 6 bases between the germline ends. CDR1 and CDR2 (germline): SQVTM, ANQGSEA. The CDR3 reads CSVDTPYGYTF. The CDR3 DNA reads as TGCAGCGTTGATACGCCCTATGGCTACACCTTC.

The CDR3 sequence: CASGSSATGKAFF. CDR3 coding DNA: TGTGCTAGTGGTTCGTCCGCTACAGGAAAAGCTTTCTTT. The gene calls are TRBV12-5 and TRBJ1-1; possibly TRBD1 for D (5 bases). Trimming pared 4 bases from V and 9 bases from J, leaving 15 bases between. Germline lookup yields CDR1 LGHNT and CDR2 FRNRAP. The CDR3 has 13 amino acids.

CDR3 DNA: TGTGCCAGCAGCGCCAGGGGGGACGAGCAGTACTTC. Its protein is CASSARGDEQYF. The gene calls are TRBV5-4 and TRBJ2-7, with TRBD1 as a possible D gene (7 bases). Germline CDR1 reads SGHNT; CDR2 reads YYREEE (reference sequence). The CDR3 loop spans 12 amino acids. Trimming took 4 bases from V and 5 from J, leaving 10 bases between them.

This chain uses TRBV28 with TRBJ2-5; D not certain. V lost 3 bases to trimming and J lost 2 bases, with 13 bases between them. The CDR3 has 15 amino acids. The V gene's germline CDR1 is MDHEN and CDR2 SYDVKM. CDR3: CASSFYRKSQETQYF. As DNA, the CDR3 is TGTGCCAGCAGTTTTTACCGCAAGTCTCAAGAGACCCAGTACTTC.

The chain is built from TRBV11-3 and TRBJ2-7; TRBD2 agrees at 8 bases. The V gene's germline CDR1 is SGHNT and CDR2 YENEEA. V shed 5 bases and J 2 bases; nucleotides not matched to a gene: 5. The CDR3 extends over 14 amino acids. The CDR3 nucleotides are TGTGCCAGCAGCCCCCGGACTAGCACCTACGAGCAGTACTTC. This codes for CASSPRTSTYEQYF.

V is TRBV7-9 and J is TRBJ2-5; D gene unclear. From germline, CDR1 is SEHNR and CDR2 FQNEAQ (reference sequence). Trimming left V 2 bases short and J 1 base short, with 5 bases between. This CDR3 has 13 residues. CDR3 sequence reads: CASSLIGQETQYF. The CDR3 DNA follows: TGTGCCAGCAGCTTAATCGGCCAAGAGACCCAGTACTTC.

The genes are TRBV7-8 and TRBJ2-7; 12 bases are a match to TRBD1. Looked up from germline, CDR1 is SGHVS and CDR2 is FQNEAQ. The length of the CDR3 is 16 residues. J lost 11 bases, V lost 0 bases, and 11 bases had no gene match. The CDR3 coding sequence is TGTGCCAGCAGCTTAGCGCTGAGGGACAGGGGGCCGGAGGAGTACTTC. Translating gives CASSLALRDRGPEEYF.

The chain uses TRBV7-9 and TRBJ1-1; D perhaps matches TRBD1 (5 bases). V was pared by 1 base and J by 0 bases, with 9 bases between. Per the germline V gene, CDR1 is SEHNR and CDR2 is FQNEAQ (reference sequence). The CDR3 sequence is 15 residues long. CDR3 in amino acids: CASSLEGALNTEAFF. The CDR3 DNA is TGTGCCAGCAGCTTAGAAGGGGCCTTGAACACTGAAGCTTTCTTT.

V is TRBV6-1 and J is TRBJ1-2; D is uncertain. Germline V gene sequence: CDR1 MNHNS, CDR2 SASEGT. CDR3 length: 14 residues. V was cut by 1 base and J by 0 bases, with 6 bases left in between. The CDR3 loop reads CASSEGYPNYGYTF. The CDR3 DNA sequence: TGTGCCAGCAGTGAAGGGTATCCTAACTATGGCTACACCTTC.

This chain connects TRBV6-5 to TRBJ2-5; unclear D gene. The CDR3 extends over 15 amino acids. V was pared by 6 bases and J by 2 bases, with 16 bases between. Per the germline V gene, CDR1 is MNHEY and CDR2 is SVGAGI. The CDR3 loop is CASSELRVSQETQYF. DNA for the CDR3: TGTGCCAGCAGCGAATTGCGAGTTTCACAAGAGACCCAGTACTTC.

The CDR3 sequence: CASSPPLFF. CDR3 nucleotide sequence: TGTGCCAGCAGCCCCCCCCTGTTTTTT. The chain couples TRBV9 to TRBJ1-4; D unresolved. Trimming pared 4 bases from V and 14 bases from J, leaving 6 bases between. Germline-derived CDR1 and CDR2 are SGDLS and YYNGEE. The CDR3 is 9 residues long. The whole variable domain, remainder taken from reference TRBV9 and TRBJ1-4, is DSGVTQTPKHLITATGQRVTLRCSPRSGDLSVYWYQQSLDQGLQFLIQYYNGEERAKGNILERFSAQQFPDLHSELNLSSLELGDSALYFCASSPPLFFGSGTQLSVL.

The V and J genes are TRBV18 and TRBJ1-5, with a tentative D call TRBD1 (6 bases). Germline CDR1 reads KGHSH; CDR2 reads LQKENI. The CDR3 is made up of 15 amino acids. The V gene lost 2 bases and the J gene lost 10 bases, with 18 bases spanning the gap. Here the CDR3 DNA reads TGTGCCAGCTCACCATCGGGGGCGGTGAACAGCCCCCAGCATTTT. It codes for CASSPSGAVNSPQHF.

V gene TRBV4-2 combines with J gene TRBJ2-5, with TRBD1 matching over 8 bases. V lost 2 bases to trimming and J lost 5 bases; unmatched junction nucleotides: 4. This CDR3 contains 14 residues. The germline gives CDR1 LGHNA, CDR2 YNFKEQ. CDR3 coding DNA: TGTGCCAGCAGCCAACAGACAGGGGATGAGACCCAGTACTTC. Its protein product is CASSQQTGDETQYF.

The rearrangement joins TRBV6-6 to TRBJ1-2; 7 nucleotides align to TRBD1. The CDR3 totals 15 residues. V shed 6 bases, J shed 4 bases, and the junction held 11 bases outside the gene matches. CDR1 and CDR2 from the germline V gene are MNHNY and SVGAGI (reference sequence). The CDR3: CASSRRQGSPYGYTF. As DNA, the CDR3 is TGTGCCAGCAGCCGAAGACAGGGAAGTCCCTATGGCTACACCTTC.

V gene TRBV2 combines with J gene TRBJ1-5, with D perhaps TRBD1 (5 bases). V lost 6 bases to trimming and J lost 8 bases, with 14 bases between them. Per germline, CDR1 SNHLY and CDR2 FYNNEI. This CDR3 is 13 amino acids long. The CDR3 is CASSGDLLKPQHF. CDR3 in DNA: TGTGCCAGCAGCGGGGACTTATTAAAGCCCCAGCATTTT.

The CDR3: CASSLWGQGADTQYF. The DNA for the CDR3 is TGCGCCAGCAGCTTGTGGGGACAGGGGGCAGATACGCAGTATTTT. The gene calls are TRBV5-1 and TRBJ2-3, with TRBD1 matching 11 bases. Losses at the gene ends were 1 base for V and 4 bases for J; bases not matched to a gene: 2. Germline-derived CDR1 and CDR2 are SGHRS and YFSETQ. The length of the CDR3 is 15 residues.

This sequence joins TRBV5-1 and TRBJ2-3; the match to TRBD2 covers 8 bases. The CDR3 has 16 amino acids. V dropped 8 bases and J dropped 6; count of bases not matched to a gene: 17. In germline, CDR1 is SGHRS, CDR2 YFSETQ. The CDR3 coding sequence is TGCGCCAGTCCCCACTCCGCCAGCGGGAGTGGGGATACGCAGTATTTT. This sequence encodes CASPHSASGSGDTQYF.

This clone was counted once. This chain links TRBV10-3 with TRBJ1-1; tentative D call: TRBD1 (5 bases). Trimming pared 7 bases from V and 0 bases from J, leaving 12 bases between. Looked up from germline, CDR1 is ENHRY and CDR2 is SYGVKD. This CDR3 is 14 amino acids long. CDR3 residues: CAITAGFLNTEAFF. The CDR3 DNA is TGTGCCATCACTGCAGGGTTTTTGAACACTGAAGCTTTCTTT.

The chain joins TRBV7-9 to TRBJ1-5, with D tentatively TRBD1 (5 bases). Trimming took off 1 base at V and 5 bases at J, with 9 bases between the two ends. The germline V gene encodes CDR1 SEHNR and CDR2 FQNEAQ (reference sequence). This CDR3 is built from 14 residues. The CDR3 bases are TGTGCCAGCAGCTTAGGACAGTCGCATCAGCCCCAGCATTTT. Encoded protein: CASSLGQSHQPQHF.

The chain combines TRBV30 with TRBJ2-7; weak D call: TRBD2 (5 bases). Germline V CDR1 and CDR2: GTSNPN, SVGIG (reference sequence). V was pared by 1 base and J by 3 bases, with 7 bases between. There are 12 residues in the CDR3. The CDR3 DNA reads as TGTGCCTGGAGTGGGGGAGTCTACGAGCAGTACTTC. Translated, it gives CAWSGGVYEQYF.

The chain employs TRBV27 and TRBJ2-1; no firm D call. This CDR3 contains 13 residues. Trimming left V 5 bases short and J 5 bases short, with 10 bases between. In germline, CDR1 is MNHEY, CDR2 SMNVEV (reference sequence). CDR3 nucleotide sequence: TGTGCCAGCAGTCCCTCCCGGAACAATGAGCAGTTCTTC. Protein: CASSPSRNNEQFF.

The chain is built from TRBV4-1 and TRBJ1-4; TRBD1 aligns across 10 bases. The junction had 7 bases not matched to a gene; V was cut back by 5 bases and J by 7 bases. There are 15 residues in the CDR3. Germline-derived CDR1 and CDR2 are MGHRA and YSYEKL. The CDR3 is CASSTRQGAGEKLFF. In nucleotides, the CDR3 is TGCGCCAGCAGCACCCGACAGGGGGCGGGTGAAAAACTGTTTTTT.

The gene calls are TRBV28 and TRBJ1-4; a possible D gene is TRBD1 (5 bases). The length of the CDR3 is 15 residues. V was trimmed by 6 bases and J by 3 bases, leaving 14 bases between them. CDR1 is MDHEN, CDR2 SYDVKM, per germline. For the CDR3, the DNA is TGTGCCAGCAGCCAAGGGACGGCCTCTAATGAAAAACTGTTTTTT. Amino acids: CASSQGTASNEKLFF.

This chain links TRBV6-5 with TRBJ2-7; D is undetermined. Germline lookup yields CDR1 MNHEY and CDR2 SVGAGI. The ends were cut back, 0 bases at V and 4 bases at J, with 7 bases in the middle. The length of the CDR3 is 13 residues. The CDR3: CASSYSAGYEQYF. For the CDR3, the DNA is TGTGCCAGCAGTTACTCTGCAGGTTACGAGCAGTACTTC.

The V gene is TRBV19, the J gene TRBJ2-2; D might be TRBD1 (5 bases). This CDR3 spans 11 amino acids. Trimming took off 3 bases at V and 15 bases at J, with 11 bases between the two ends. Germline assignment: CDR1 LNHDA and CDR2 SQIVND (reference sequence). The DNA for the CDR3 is TGTGCCAGTAGTATCGGCAGGGAAATGTTTTTT. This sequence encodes CASSIGREMFF.